This T cell receptor beta chain was captured in a study of blood T cell repertoires in COVID-19. About the research overall: PBMCs, B-cell-depleted T cells, or T cells were the source of the cDNA or gDNA that made up the material.

Per germline, CDR1 SGHAT and CDR2 FQNNGV. The ends lost 0 bases at V and 7 bases at J; junction bases unmatched: 8. This CDR3 has 17 amino acids. Under the authors' procedure: It was from reference gene primer amplification that nucleated cell counts were estimated. Sequencing was performed with immunoSEQ multiplex PCR; in TCRdb, only in-frame clones are kept and a portion is missing. D and trimming were read from the DNA, whereas the V and J calls and clone size are those reported in that table. The repertoire holds about 260,000 clones, with around 90% as singletons. The table lists this clone with a count of one. Across fewer than 25 US areas, participants ranged in age from about 18 to 90 years. Cohorts were assigned according to the clinical history that participants reported.

Source material: PBMCs or T cells enriched from blood (not recorded which). The origin of this receptor is a man aged 45-65 years who had been exposed to COVID-19. The chain combines TRBV11-2 with TRBJ2-4; 11 bases match TRBD1. CDR3 sequence (DNA): TGTGCCAGCAGCTTAGATTTCCGGACAGGGGGCGCGAACATTCAGTACTTC. Protein: CASSLDFRTGGANIQYF.